Following are 20 T cell receptor beta chains from one sample sequenced in a study of blood T cell repertoires in COVID-19. TCRdb keeps only in-frame clones here, not all; method: immunoSEQ multiplex PCR. This table holds 250,000 to 350,000 clones, 75% to 90% found once. Sequencing used peripheral blood. All receptors come from a woman between 40 and 55 years old who had recovered from COVID-19.

In nucleotides, the CDR3 is TGTGCCAGCACCCCGAGGGGGAGGGGCGCGAAGGACAATCAGCCCCAGCATTTT. This sequence encodes CASTPRGRGAKDNQPQHF. The rearrangement joins TRBV27 to TRBJ1-5; D is possibly TRBD1 (6 bases). V gave up 7 bases and J gave up 3 bases, with 25 bases separating them. In germline, CDR1 is MNHEY, CDR2 SMNVEV (reference sequence). The CDR3 contains 18 residues.

V and J are TRBV5-5 and TRBJ2-6, with D uncertain. With 1 base removed from V and 0 bases from J, the gap between germline ends came to 5 bases. Germline CDR1 SGHKS, CDR2 YYEKEE (reference sequence). This CDR3 has 15 amino acids. The CDR3 bases are TGTGCCAGCAGCTTGTGGAGCTCTGGGGCCAACGTCCTGACTTTC. Translated, it gives CASSLWSSGANVLTF.

This clone was seen a single time. The genes are TRBV19 and TRBJ1-3; unclear D gene. The CDR3 extends over 13 amino acids. Germline V CDR1 and CDR2: LNHDA, SQIVND (reference sequence). Trimming removed 0 bases at V and 4 bases at J, with 4 bases between. The CDR3 is CASSIEEGNTIYF. For the CDR3, the DNA is TGTGCCAGTAGTATAGAAGAGGGAAACACCATATATTTT.

The chain joins TRBV5-1 to TRBJ2-3; D remains ambiguous. The CDR3 length is 15 residues. Germline assignment: CDR1 SGHRS and CDR2 YFSETQ. V was cut by 2 bases and J by 2 bases, with 12 bases left in between. In nucleotides, the CDR3 is TGCGCCAGCAGCTTCGGGTCAAGCTTCACAGATACGCAGTATTTT. Its translation: CASSFGSSFTDTQYF.

CDR3 sequence: CASSLRSTGELFF. The CDR3 region has the DNA TGTGCCAGCAGTTTAAGGAGCACCGGGGAGCTGTTTTTT. The rearrangement links TRBV27 to TRBJ2-2; no firm D call. Looked up from germline, CDR1 is MNHEY and CDR2 is SMNVEV (reference sequence). The CDR3 sequence is 13 residues long. V was shortened by 2 bases and J by 4 bases, with 5 bases between the two germline ends.

The V and J genes are TRBV24-1 and TRBJ2-3; perhaps TRBD2 as D (5 bases). Trimming shortened V by 8 bases and J by 1 base, and 6 bases separated the two germline ends. This CDR3 region has 12 residues. Germline loops: CDR1 KGHDR, CDR2 SFDVKD. The CDR3 sequence: CATTGGTDTQYF. The CDR3 DNA follows: TGTGCCACCACCGGGGGCACAGATACGCAGTATTTT.

This clone was seen a single time. The chain employs TRBV6-5 and TRBJ2-3; TRBD1 matches at 9 bases. V lost 4 bases to trimming and J lost 6 bases; unmatched junction nucleotides: 8. This CDR3 spans 15 amino acids. Germline V gene data show CDR1 as MNHEY and CDR2 as SVGAGI. CDR3 sequence: CASSSIQGAGDTQYF. As DNA, the CDR3 is TGTGCCAGCAGTTCCATACAGGGGGCAGGGGATACGCAGTATTTT.

This clone was seen a few times. V usage is TRBV7-3 and J usage is TRBJ1-1, with 7 bases identical to TRBD1. This CDR3 contains 15 residues. The V gene's germline CDR1 is SGHTA and CDR2 FQGTGA. The V segment lost 1 base and the J segment 3 bases; nucleotides outside the gene matches: 5. The CDR3 sequence is CASSLRPTGDTEAFF. Written as DNA, the CDR3 is TGTGCCAGCAGCTTAAGGCCCACAGGGGACACTGAAGCTTTCTTT.

This chain links TRBV24-1 with TRBJ1-5; 7 bases line up with TRBD1. V dropped 2 bases and J dropped 4; count of bases not matched to a gene: 7. The V gene's germline CDR1 is KGHDR and CDR2 SFDVKD. This CDR3 region has 16 residues. As DNA, the CDR3 is TGTGCCACCAGTGATTCGGGGACAGACGAGAATCAGCCCCAGCATTTT. Amino acid sequence: CATSDSGTDENQPQHF.

The gene calls are TRBV7-3 and TRBJ2-1; TRBD1 is a possible D gene (5 bases). The germline gives CDR1 SGHTA, CDR2 FQGTGA. The CDR3 has 14 amino acids. The V end was cut by 2 bases, the J end by 5 bases, with 10 bases between. For the CDR3, the DNA is TGTGCCAGCAGCTTATCAGGGATCCACAATGAGCAGTTCTTC. Residues: CASSLSGIHNEQFF. The complete variable domain, with remaining parts taken from reference TRBV7-3 and TRBJ2-1, reads GAGVSQTPSNKVTEKGKYVELRCDPISGHTALYWYRQSLGQGPEFLIYFQGTGAADDSGLPNDRFFAVRPEGSVSTLKIQRTERGDSAVYLCASSLSGIHNEQFFGPGTRLTVL.

The CDR3 region has the DNA TGCGCCAGCAGCTTGGGGACAGGGGAGACCGGGGAGCTGTTTTTT. Translating gives CASSLGTGETGELFF. The chain uses TRBV5-1 and TRBJ2-2; 9 bases are shared with TRBD1. This CDR3 contains 15 residues. Germline trimming cut 0 bases from V and 5 bases from J; bases unmatched to any gene: 2. CDR1 SGHRS and CDR2 YFSETQ come from the germline V gene.

A single count supports this clone. The chain has TRBV28 and TRBJ2-7, with D possibly TRBD1 on 6 matching bases. The V end was cut by 4 bases, the J end by 3 bases, with 16 bases between. Germline V CDR1 and CDR2: MDHEN, SYDVKM. This CDR3 is 15 amino acids long. The CDR3 loop is CASSSGQPNYYEQYF. In DNA, the CDR3 is TGTGCCAGCAGTTCCGGACAGCCTAATTACTACGAGCAGTACTTC.

V is TRBV27 and J is TRBJ1-2; tentatively, D is TRBD1 (5 bases). With 6 bases removed from V and 7 bases from J, the gap between germline ends came to 18 bases. The V gene's germline CDR1 is MNHEY and CDR2 SMNVEV (reference sequence). This CDR3 is 14 amino acids long. The CDR3 sequence: CASSPIQGSGGYTF. CDR3 in DNA: TGTGCCAGCAGCCCAATCCAGGGTTCTGGTGGCTACACCTTC.

This chain uses TRBV28 with TRBJ1-6, with 8 bases matching TRBD1. Germline V gene sequence: CDR1 MDHEN, CDR2 SYDVKM. CDR3 length: 16 residues. The V gene end was trimmed by 5 bases and the J gene end by 5 bases; junction bases not matched to a gene: 8. The CDR3 spells CASSLRTGPHNSPLHF. In nucleotides, the CDR3 is TGTGCCAGCAGTCTTCGGACAGGGCCCCATAATTCACCCCTCCACTTT.

V gene TRBV30 combines with J gene TRBJ2-2; 8 nucleotides match TRBD2. The ends lost 3 bases at V and 0 bases at J; junction bases unmatched: 9. There are 17 residues in the CDR3. Germline CDR1 is GTSNPN and CDR2 is SVGIG (reference sequence). The CDR3 nucleotides are TGTGCCTGGAGGTCTAAGTTTAGCGGGACGAACACCGGGGAGCTGTTTTTT. It translates to CAWRSKFSGTNTGELFF.

The V call is TRBV5-6, the J call TRBJ1-2; 8 positions match TRBD1. Germline trimming cut 3 bases from V and 4 bases from J; bases unmatched to any gene: 2. Germline V gene data show CDR1 as SGHDT and CDR2 as YYEEEE. The CDR3 has 13 amino acids. CDR3 sequence reads: CASSYDRGYGYTF. Here the CDR3 DNA reads TGTGCCAGCAGCTATGACAGGGGCTATGGCTACACCTTC.

This chain connects TRBV7-2 to TRBJ2-7, with D possibly being TRBD1 (6 bases). Trimming cost V 5 bases and J 4 bases, with 18 bases left between them. Germline V lookup: CDR1 SGHTA, CDR2 FQGNSA. This CDR3 contains 15 residues. In DNA, the CDR3 is TGTGCCAGCAGCCTCCGGTACAGGGACGTTTACGAGCAGTACTTC. Amino acids: CASSLRYRDVYEQYF.

This clone showed up just a few times. V and J are TRBV27 and TRBJ1-2; 7 bases are shared with TRBD1. Germline CDR1 is MNHEY and CDR2 is SMNVEV (reference sequence). After removal of 4 bases from V and 7 bases from J, the junction contained 9 bases not matched to a gene. The CDR3 is 14 amino acids. The CDR3 reads CASSSHRGPRGYTF. For the CDR3, the DNA is TGTGCCAGCAGTTCCCACAGGGGCCCTCGTGGCTACACCTTC.

The CDR3 is CASRKLAGVGETQYF. In DNA form, the CDR3 reads TGCGCCAGCAGAAAACTAGCGGGAGTCGGGGAGACCCAGTACTTC. This sequence joins TRBV5-1 and TRBJ2-5; 11 nucleotides line up with TRBD2. In germline, CDR1 is SGHRS, CDR2 YFSETQ. The CDR3 runs to 15 residues. J was trimmed by 5 bases and V by 5 bases; bases with no gene match: 8.

This chain uses TRBV9 with TRBJ2-1, with 7 bases fitting TRBD2. Germline trimming cut 0 bases from V and 6 bases from J; bases unmatched to any gene: 6. The CDR3 totals 15 residues. Germline CDR1 is SGDLS and CDR2 is YYNGEE. In DNA form, the CDR3 reads TGTGCCAGCAGCGTAGGAAGCGGGGCTAGCAATGAGCAGTTCTTC. It translates to CASSVGSGASNEQFF.